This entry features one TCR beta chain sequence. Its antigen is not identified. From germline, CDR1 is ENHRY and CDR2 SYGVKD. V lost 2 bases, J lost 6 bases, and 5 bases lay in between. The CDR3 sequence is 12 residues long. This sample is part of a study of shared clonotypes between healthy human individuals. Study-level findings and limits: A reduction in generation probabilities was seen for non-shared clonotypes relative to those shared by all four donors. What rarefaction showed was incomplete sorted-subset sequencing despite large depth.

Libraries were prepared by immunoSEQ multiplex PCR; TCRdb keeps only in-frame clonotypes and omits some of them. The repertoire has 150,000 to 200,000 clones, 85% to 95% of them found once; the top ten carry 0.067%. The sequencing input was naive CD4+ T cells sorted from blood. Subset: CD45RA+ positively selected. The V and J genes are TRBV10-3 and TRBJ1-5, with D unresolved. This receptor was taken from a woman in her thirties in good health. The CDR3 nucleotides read TGTGCCATCAGTGAGGGGGTTCAGCCCCAGCATTTT. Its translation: CAISEGVQPQHF.